Below are 2 T cell receptor beta chains sequenced from a single sample in a study of beta chain features in type 1 diabetes. Of the isolated RNA, all was reverse transcribed, and so the sequenced material was expressed TCRB transcripts. Clones were sequenced by immunoSEQ multiplex PCR, and TCRdb holds only the in-frame ones, with some missing. The data hold around 450,000 clones, with around 10% observed a single time. Sequencing was carried out using naive CD4+ T cells from blood. All receptors derive from a young woman in good health.

This chain connects TRBV27 to TRBJ1-2, with TRBD1 matching over 9 bases. J lost 8 bases, V lost 6 bases, and 10 bases had no gene match. This CDR3 has 14 amino acids. The germline V gene encodes CDR1 MNHEY and CDR2 SMNVEV (reference sequence). Here the CDR3 reads CASSTRDRVGGYTF. The CDR3 DNA reads TGTGCCAGCAGCACCCGGGACAGGGTGGGCGGCTACACCTTC.

The genes are TRBV5-4 and TRBJ2-3, with 11 bases aligning to TRBD2. J was trimmed by 4 bases and V by 4 bases; bases with no gene match: 5. From germline, CDR1 is SGHNT and CDR2 YYREEE (reference sequence). The CDR3 consists of 15 residues. CDR3 residues: CASSLRLAGSDTQYF. In DNA form, the CDR3 reads TGTGCCAGCAGCCTTAGACTAGCGGGGTCAGATACGCAGTATTTT.